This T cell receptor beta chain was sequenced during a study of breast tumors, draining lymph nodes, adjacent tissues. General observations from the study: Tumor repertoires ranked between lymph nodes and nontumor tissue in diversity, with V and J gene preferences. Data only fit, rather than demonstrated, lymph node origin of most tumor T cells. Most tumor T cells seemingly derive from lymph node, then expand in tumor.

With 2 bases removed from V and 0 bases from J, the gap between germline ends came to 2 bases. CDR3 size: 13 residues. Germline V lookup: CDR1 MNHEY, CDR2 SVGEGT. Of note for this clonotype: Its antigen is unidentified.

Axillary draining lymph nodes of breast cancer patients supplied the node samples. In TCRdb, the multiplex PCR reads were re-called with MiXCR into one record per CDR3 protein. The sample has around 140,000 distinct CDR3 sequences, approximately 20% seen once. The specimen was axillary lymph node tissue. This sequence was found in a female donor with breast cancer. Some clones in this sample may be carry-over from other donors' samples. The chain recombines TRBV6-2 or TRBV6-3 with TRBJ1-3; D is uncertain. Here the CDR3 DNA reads TGTGCCAGCAGTTACATCTCTGGAAACACCATATATTTT. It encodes CASSYISGNTIYF.